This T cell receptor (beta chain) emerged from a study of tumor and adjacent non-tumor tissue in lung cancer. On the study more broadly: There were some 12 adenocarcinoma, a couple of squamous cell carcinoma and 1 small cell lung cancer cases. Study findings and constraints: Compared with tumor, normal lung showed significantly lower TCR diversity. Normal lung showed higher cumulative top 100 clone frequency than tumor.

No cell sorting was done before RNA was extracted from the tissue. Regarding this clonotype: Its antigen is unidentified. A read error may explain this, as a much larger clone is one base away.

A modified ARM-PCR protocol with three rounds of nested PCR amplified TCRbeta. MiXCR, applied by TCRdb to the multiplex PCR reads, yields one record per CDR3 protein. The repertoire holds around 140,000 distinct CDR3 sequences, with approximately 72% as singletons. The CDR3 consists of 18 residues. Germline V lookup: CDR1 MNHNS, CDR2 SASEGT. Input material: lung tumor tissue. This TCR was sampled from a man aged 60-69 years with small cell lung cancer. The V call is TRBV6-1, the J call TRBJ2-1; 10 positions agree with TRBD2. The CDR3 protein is CASSGGRTSGVRYSEQFF. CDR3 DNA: TGTGCCAGCAGTGGGGGTAGGACTAGCGGAGTCCGCTACAGTGAGCAGTTCTTC.